The 8 T cell receptor beta chains reported below all come from one sample, sequenced in a study of blood T cell repertoires in COVID-19. TCRdb keeps only in-frame clones here, not all; method: immunoSEQ multiplex PCR. This sample has some 260,000 clones, with 82% found just once. The material sequenced was peripheral blood. Source of these receptors: a woman of 80 years or more with active or convalescent COVID-19.

The gene calls are TRBV5-1 and TRBJ2-5, with 7 bases aligning to TRBD1. CDR1 is SGHRS, CDR2 YFSETQ, per germline. This CDR3 has 15 amino acids. The junction had 6 bases not matched to a gene; V was cut back by 0 bases and J by 4 bases. The CDR3 region has the DNA TGCGCCAGCAGCTTGGTACAGGGGTTAGGAGAGACCCAGTACTTC. This codes for CASSLVQGLGETQYF.

The chain links TRBV5-1 to TRBJ2-2; no reliable D call. CDR1 SGHRS and CDR2 YFSETQ come from the germline V gene. The CDR3 is 11 residues long. V was shortened by 6 bases and J by 4 bases, with 4 bases between the two germline ends. CDR3 amino acids: CASTRTGELFF. The CDR3 DNA reads as TGCGCCAGCACGCGCACCGGGGAGCTGTTTTTT. The complete variable domain, with remaining parts taken from reference TRBV5-1 and TRBJ2-2, reads KAGVTQTPRYLIKTRGQQVTLSCSPISGHRSVSWYQQTPGQGLQFLFEYFSETQRNKGNFPGRFSGRQFSNSRSEMNVSTLELGDSALYLCASTRTGELFFGEGSRLTVL.

The CDR3 reads CSVDVGRALTNYGYTF. As DNA, the CDR3 is TGCAGCGTTGATGTGGGCAGGGCACTTACTAACTATGGCTACACCTTC. This rearrangement joins TRBV29-1 to TRBJ1-2, with D maybe TRBD1 (5 bases). The CDR3 is 16 amino acids. V was clipped by 3 bases and J by 0 bases, with 17 bases between them. CDR1 and CDR2 (germline): SQVTM, ANQGSEA.

This sequence joins TRBV28 and TRBJ1-2, with D possibly matching TRBD1 (6 bases). CDR1 and CDR2 (germline): MDHEN, SYDVKM. Trimming took 8 bases from V and 5 from J, leaving 12 bases between them. The CDR3 is 12 amino acids. CDR3 sequence reads: CASGGWEYGYTF. The DNA of the CDR3 is TGTGCCAGCGGGGGCTGGGAATATGGCTACACCTTC.

This clone was found a few times. The CDR3: CASRQDRGLVGSGNTIYF. The CDR3 DNA follows: TGCGCCAGCAGGCAGGACAGGGGGCTAGTGGGCTCTGGAAACACCATATATTTT. The rearrangement uses TRBV5-1 and TRBJ1-3; 11 bases are shared with TRBD1. This CDR3 has 18 residues. Trimming cost V 5 bases and J 0 bases; bases outside gene matches: 10. From germline, CDR1 is SGHRS and CDR2 YFSETQ.

The genes are TRBV28 and TRBJ2-7; D remains ambiguous. The germline V gene has CDR1 MDHEN and CDR2 SYDVKM. This CDR3 comprises 14 residues. Trimming took off 7 bases at V and 3 bases at J, with 16 bases between the two ends. The DNA of the CDR3 is TGTGCCAGCAATTCTGTGAGCCGACTCTACGAGCAGTACTTC. Translation: CASNSVSRLYEQYF.

The chain has TRBV2 and TRBJ2-1, with 12 bases matching TRBD2. With V trimmed by 2 bases and J by 4 bases, 12 bases remained unmatched. Germline-derived CDR1 and CDR2 are SNHLY and FYNNEI. This CDR3 is 19 amino acids long. The CDR3 protein is CASSERGLAGGPLYNEQFF. As DNA, the CDR3 is TGTGCCAGCAGTGAACGGGGTCTAGCGGGGGGGCCGTTATACAATGAGCAGTTCTTC.

The V gene is TRBV15, the J gene TRBJ2-5; possibly TRBD1 for D (6 bases). The CDR3 sequence is 14 residues long. CDR1 is LNHNV, CDR2 YYDKDF, per germline (reference sequence). Trimming took 1 base from V and 6 from J, leaving 12 bases between them. CDR3 DNA: TGTGCCACCAGCAGAGGACAGGAGTTGAAGACCCAGTACTTC. Protein product: CATSRGQELKTQYF.